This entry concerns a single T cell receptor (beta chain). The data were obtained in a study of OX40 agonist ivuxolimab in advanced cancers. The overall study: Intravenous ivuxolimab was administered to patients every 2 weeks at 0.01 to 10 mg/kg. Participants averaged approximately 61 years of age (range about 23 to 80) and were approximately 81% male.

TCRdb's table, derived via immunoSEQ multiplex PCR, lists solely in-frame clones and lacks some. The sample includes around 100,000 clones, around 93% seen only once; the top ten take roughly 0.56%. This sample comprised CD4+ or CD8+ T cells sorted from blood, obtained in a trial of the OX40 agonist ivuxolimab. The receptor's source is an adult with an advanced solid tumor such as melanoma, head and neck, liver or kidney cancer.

The CDR3 sequence is CSVLKLQGRVTGELFF. DNA for the CDR3: TGCAGCGTTCTAAAACTACAGGGCAGGGTCACCGGGGAGCTGTTTTTT. The genes are TRBV29-1 and TRBJ2-2; D perhaps matches TRBD1 (6 bases). The CDR3 has 16 residues. V was cut by 5 bases and J by 4 bases, with 20 bases left in between. The germline V gene encodes CDR1 SQVTM and CDR2 ANQGSEA.